Listed below are T cell receptor beta chains from one sample, sequenced in a study of cytomegalovirus exposure and HLA in healthy donors. The assay was immunoSEQ multiplex PCR, and TCRdb's table has in-frame clones only and misses some. The sample lists 100,000 to 150,000 clones; around four fifths were seen once. Sequencing was done on a sample of PBMCs. The source is a young man in good health and CMV-seropositive. Both conserved end residues are part of each CDR3. A D gene is named only where the DNA matches it firmly. Clone sizes are given selectively: once, few, many, or a class where the clone is expanded.

clone_size j_call v_call cdr3_length d_call cdr3_nt cdr3_aa
. TRBJ2-1 TRBV6-5 16 . TGTGCCAGCAGTTCCCCCCGGGCGGGGGCACACAATGAGCAGTTCTTC CASSSPRAGAHNEQFF
. TRBJ2-7 TRBV19 16 TRBD2 TGTGCCAGTAGTGCCTCCGGACTAGCGGGGGGAATAGAGCAGTACTTC CASSASGLAGGIEQYF
. TRBJ2-3 TRBV11-2 13 . TGTGCCAGCAGCTCTCTAGCTGCCGATACGCAGTATTTT CASSSLAADTQYF
. TRBJ1-1 TRBV9 14 TRBD1 TGTGCCAGCAGCGCCCAGGGGGGGAACACTGAAGCTTTCTTT CASSAQGGNTEAFF
. TRBJ1-2 TRBV19 14 . TGTGCCAGTAGTACCCCGGACAGCACTTGGGGCTACACCTTC CASSTPDSTWGYTF
few TRBJ2-2 TRBV27 18 TRBD1 TGTGCCAGCAGCACGTCTGCCCCGGGACAGGGAAGCACCGGGGAGCTGTTTTTT CASSTSAPGQGSTGELFF
once TRBJ2-5 TRBV19 12 . TGTGCCAGTAGTATAGACGAGGAGACCCAGTACTTC CASSIDEETQYF
. TRBJ1-1 TRBV7-9 14 . TGTGCCAGCAGTCTAGCGGGCGGTAACACTGAAGCTTTCTTT CASSLAGGNTEAFF
. TRBJ2-5 TRBV30 14 . TGTGCCTGGGGAGGGGGGGGCTTTCAAGAGACCCAGTACTTC CAWGGGGFQETQYF
. TRBJ2-3 TRBV7-5 17 . TGTGCCAGAAGCTTCTCCCGGGAGTCACTCCGAAAAGATACGCAGTATTTT CARSFSRESLRKDTQYF
. TRBJ2-3 TRBV1 13 . TGCACCAGCAGCTCTCGGGACTTCTCAGTTCGGTATTTT CTSSSRDFSVRYF
. TRBJ1-1 TRBV7-2 15 . TGTGCCAGCAGCTTACTCCAGGCCGGGATCACTGAAGCTTTCTTT CASSLLQAGITEAFF
. TRBJ2-3 TRBV4-2 17 . TGTGCCAGCAGCCGTGCCTTGGGCGGGCGGAGCACAGATACGCAGTATTTT CASSRALGGRSTDTQYF
. TRBJ2-7 TRBV5-4 17 TRBD2 TGTGCCAGCAGCAAAAAAGCGGCTAGCGGGGGGGCCCACGAGCAGTACTTC CASSKKAASGGAHEQYF
. TRBJ2-5 TRBV19 12 . TGTGCCAGTAAGGCCGCGGGAGAGACCCAGTACTTC CASKAAGETQYF
few TRBJ2-7 TRBV6-6 14 . TGTGCCAGCAGTCGTCTTGCAGGGACCTACGAGCAGTACTTC CASSRLAGTYEQYF
once TRBJ2-3 TRBV6-4 16 . TGTGCCAGCAGTATGGACAGTTCCAGCGCCACAGATACGCAGTATTTT CASSMDSSSATDTQYF
once TRBJ1-1 TRBV7-9 16 TRBD1 TGTGCCACCAAGGGACAGGCAATAAATATGAACACTGAAGCTTTCTTT CATKGQAINMNTEAFF
. TRBJ2-7 TRBV7-3 14 TRBD2 TGTGCCAGCAGCTTAACTGGGACTAGCCACGAGCAGTACTTC CASSLTGTSHEQYF
once TRBJ1-6 TRBV6-5 15 . TGTGCCAGCAGTTACTCGGCCCTGCCTCGCTCACCCCTCCACTTT CASSYSALPRSPLHF
. TRBJ1-6 TRBV5-4 15 TRBD1 TGTGCCAGCAGCCCGCGGACAGGTGATTATTCACCCCTCCACTTT CASSPRTGDYSPLHF
. TRBJ2-1 TRBV5-1 15 . TGCGCCAGCAGCTTGTCAGATCCAAATATCAATGAGCAGTTCTTC CASSLSDPNINEQFF
. TRBJ2-7 TRBV13 14 TRBD1 TGTGCCAGCAGCTCCCGACAGGGGAGATACGAGCAGTACTTC CASSSRQGRYEQYF
. TRBJ2-1 TRBV4-2 16 . TGTGCCAGCAGCCAAGATTTACTAGCCTCCTTCAATGAGCAGTTCTTC CASSQDLLASFNEQFF
. TRBJ1-2 TRBV7-9 18 . TGTGCCAGCAGCTTAAACCTCGAACAGGGCAGGCCTAACTATGGCTACACCTTC CASSLNLEQGRPNYGYTF
once TRBJ1-6 TRBV5-4 16 . TGTGCCAGCCTCCGCGGGGAGTACACATCTCACTCACCCCTCCACTTT CASLRGEYTSHSPLHF
. TRBJ1-6 TRBV4-1 17 . TGCGCCAGCAGCCAATGGGTGATTGTGGGAGACAATTCACCCCTCCACTTT CASSQWVIVGDNSPLHF
once TRBJ2-7 TRBV19 11 . TGTGCCAGTAGCTCCAGGGACGAGCAGTACTTC CASSSRDEQYF
once TRBJ2-5 TRBV18 15 . TGTGCCAGCTCACCAATGGAGGCAGCCCAAGAGACCCAGTACTTC CASSPMEAAQETQYF
. TRBJ2-7 TRBV5-4 15 . TGTGCCAGCAGGGACCCCGGAGGGGGCAAAGACGAGCAGTACTTC CASRDPGGGKDEQYF
. TRBJ2-7 TRBV10-3 15 TRBD1 TGTGCCATCAGTGACCGACAGGGGTTCTCCTACGAGCAGTACTTC CAISDRQGFSYEQYF
. TRBJ1-5 TRBV5-1 15 . TGCGCCAGCAGGGCAGGGGCAGATAGCAATCAGCCCCAGCATTTT CASRAGADSNQPQHF
. TRBJ2-5 TRBV2 15 TRBD2 TGTGCCAGCACCCCGACTAGCGGGGGTGGAGAGACCCAGTACTTC CASTPTSGGGETQYF
. TRBJ2-7 TRBV23-1 14 . TGCGCCAGCAGTCACGGGGACATACCGTACGAGCAGTACTTC CASSHGDIPYEQYF
. TRBJ2-2 TRBV12-5 18 . TGTGCTAGTGGTTTGTCCCAGGGGGGCCTCAGGGACACCGGGGAGCTGTTTTTT CASGLSQGGLRDTGELFF
. TRBJ2-1 TRBV5-1 16 TRBD1 TGCGCCAGCAGCCCACAGGTACAGGGGGCCTACAATGAGCAGTTCTTC CASSPQVQGAYNEQFF
few TRBJ2-2 TRBV7-3 15 TRBD1 TGTGCCAGCAGCGCACCGGGACAGGGAACCGGGGAGCTGTTTTTT CASSAPGQGTGELFF
once TRBJ1-1 TRBV11-2 15 . TGTGCCAGCAGCTTAGACCCTGGGGGGGCAACTGAAGCTTTCTTT CASSLDPGGATEAFF
. TRBJ2-3 TRBV11-1 15 TRBD2 TGTGCCAGCAGCTCTGGACTAGCGGGGTCAGATACGCAGTATTTT CASSSGLAGSDTQYF
. TRBJ1-1 TRBV13 12 . TGTGCCAGCAGCTCTAGACTGAATGAAGCTTTCTTT CASSSRLNEAFF
. TRBJ2-7 TRBV15 16 . TGTGCCACCAGCTCGTACAGGGACGGCGGAACCTACGAGCAGTACTTC CATSSYRDGGTYEQYF
. TRBJ1-1 TRBV6-1 12 . TGTGCCAGCAGTCGGACTGCTACTGAAGCTTTCTTT CASSRTATEAFF
. TRBJ2-7 TRBV19 15 . TGTGCCAGTAGTTCTTCCGCGGTGACAGCCTACGAGCAGTACTTC CASSSSAVTAYEQYF
once TRBJ1-4 TRBV2 11 . TGTGCCAGCAGTGATAGTGAAAAACTGTTTTTT CASSDSEKLFF
few TRBJ1-6 TRBV7-6 14 . TGTGCCAGCAGCCATGGGGGGGTTGATTCACCCCTCCACTTT CASSHGGVDSPLHF
few TRBJ2-3 TRBV6-4 16 TRBD2 TGTGCCAGCAGTGACTCGGCGGGGGGCCAGGCAGATACGCAGTATTTT CASSDSAGGQADTQYF
. TRBJ2-7 TRBV4-1 15 . TGCGCCAGCAGCCAAGAAGGGGCCGGAGCCTACGAGCAGTACTTC CASSQEGAGAYEQYF
. TRBJ2-7 TRBV5-1 12 TRBD1 TGCGCCAGCAGCGGGGACAGGACAGGTCAGTACTTC CASSGDRTGQYF
few TRBJ2-1 TRBV6-4 15 TRBD2 TGTGCCAGCAGCACTAGCGGGGGGACCGCCTATGAGCAGTTCTTC CASSTSGGTAYEQFF
. TRBJ2-5 TRBV30 14 TRBD1 TGTGCCTGGGGCCCCGGACAGGGTATAGAGACCCAGTACTTC CAWGPGQGIETQYF
. TRBJ1-1 TRBV2 11 . TGTGCCAGCTCCGACGGGGGTGAAGCTTTCTTT CASSDGGEAFF
. TRBJ2-7 TRBV9 15 TRBD2 TGTGCCAGCAGCGTAGACACGGGGGGGGCCTACGAGCAGTACTTC CASSVDTGGAYEQYF
. TRBJ2-7 TRBV5-6 12 . TGTGCCAGCAGCTCCGGGTCCTACGAGCAGTACTTC CASSSGSYEQYF
. TRBJ2-3 TRBV11-2 14 TRBD2 TGTGCCAGCACTGCGGGGGGACAAACAGATACGCAGTATTTT CASTAGGQTDTQYF
. TRBJ2-5 TRBV14 18 TRBD1 TGTGCCAGCAGCCAAGATGGAGGGTCGACAGGGGACCAAGAGACCCAGTACTTC CASSQDGGSTGDQETQYF
. TRBJ2-7 TRBV19 12 TRBD1 TGTGCCAGCAGCCGGGACAGCTACGAGCAGTACTTC CASSRDSYEQYF
. TRBJ1-2 TRBV5-4 13 . TGTGCCAGCACGGGTCCGGAGTCCTATGGCTACACCTTC CASTGPESYGYTF
. TRBJ2-3 TRBV10-3 18 TRBD2 TGTGCCATCAGTGCTCCCGGGACTAGCGGGGGGTCAGGAGATACGCAGTATTTT CAISAPGTSGGSGDTQYF
. TRBJ2-1 TRBV27 16 TRBD2 TGTGCCAGCAGTTTATCGCTGGGGGGGGGCTACAATGAGCAGTTCTTC CASSLSLGGGYNEQFF